The 18 T cell receptor beta chains presented below share a single source sample, sequenced in a study of blood T cell repertoires in COVID-19. Some clones are missing from TCRdb's copy, which holds only in-frame ones; the method was immunoSEQ multiplex PCR. The sample comprises about 300,000 clones, approximately 86% of which are singletons, and around 1.4% rests with the top ten. The sequenced sample consisted of peripheral blood. The receptor source for this set is a man in his 70s with acute or convalescent COVID-19.

The sample holds one count of this clone. The chain links TRBV5-6 to TRBJ2-3, with D perhaps matching TRBD2 (6 bases). The V and J ends lost 0 bases and 6 bases respectively, with 11 bases between them. CDR1 is SGHDT and CDR2 is YYEEEE in the germline V gene. The CDR3 is 14 amino acids. CDR3 loop: CASSLGLVKDTQYF. DNA for the CDR3: TGTGCCAGCAGCTTGGGACTAGTAAAGGATACGCAGTATTTT.

This clone was recorded a few times. Germline and junction disagree at one end, which may indicate a read error. The chain links TRBV19 to TRBJ2-7, with D possibly being TRBD2 (6 bases). The CDR3 is 16 amino acids. CDR1 and CDR2 (germline): LNHDA, SQIVND (reference sequence). CDR3 sequence (DNA): TGTGCCAGTAGTCTCCACCAGGAGGGTCCTTATCAAAATGCTCACTTC. Translation gives CASSLHQEGPYQNAHF.

This rearrangement joins TRBV6-6 to TRBJ1-1; a possible D gene is TRBD1 (6 bases). The germline V gene encodes CDR1 MNHNY and CDR2 SVGAGI (reference sequence). The CDR3 spans 12 residues. Deletions cut 8 bases from V and 6 bases from J, with 13 bases between. The DNA of the CDR3 is TGTGCCAGCGTAGGGGGTTGGGCTGAAGCTTTCTTT. It translates to CASVGGWAEAFF.

J is TRBJ1-5 and V is TRBV2; TRBD1 aligns across 8 bases. Germline V gene lookup returns CDR1 SNHLY and CDR2 FYNNEI. The V gene end was trimmed by 2 bases and the J gene end by 6 bases; junction bases not matched to a gene: 6. This CDR3 spans 15 amino acids. The CDR3 DNA reads as TGTGCCAGCAGTGAATTCGGACAGGGTAGTCAGCCCCAGCATTTT. Translating gives CASSEFGQGSQPQHF.

V and J are TRBV10-3 and TRBJ1-2; unclear D gene. The CDR3 loop spans 15 amino acids. V lost 6 bases and J lost 1, with 15 bases in between. Germline V gene sequence: CDR1 ENHRY, CDR2 SYGVKD. In DNA, the CDR3 is TGTGCCATCAGCCCTTCCCCGTTCCGTAACTATGGCTACACCTTC. Protein sequence: CAISPSPFRNYGYTF.

The chain uses TRBV19 and TRBJ1-5, with 7 bases lining up with TRBD1. This CDR3 spans 16 amino acids. The trim removed 2 bases at V and 2 bases at J, leaving 6 bases unmatched. Per the germline V gene, CDR1 is LNHDA and CDR2 is SQIVND (reference sequence). CDR3 sequence: CASSISQGGGNQPQHF. CDR3 nucleotides: TGTGCCAGTAGTATAAGCCAGGGGGGAGGCAATCAGCCCCAGCATTTT.

This clone was counted between two and nine times. This chain uses TRBV3-1 (or the pseudogene TRBV3-2) with TRBJ1-6; TRBD1 matches 7 bases. CDR3 length equals 14 residues. V was clipped by 4 bases and J by 7 bases; unmatched bases: 4. Germline CDR1 and CDR2: LGHDT and YNNKEL (reference sequence). The CDR3 protein is CASSPGQANSPLHF. The CDR3 DNA reads TGTGCCAGCAGCCCAGGACAGGCGAATTCACCCCTCCACTTT.

CDR3 in DNA: TGTGCCAGCACGAACGGCCAGCTAGCTAACTATGGCTACACCTTC. Its translation: CASTNGQLANYGYTF. V and J are TRBV6-5 and TRBJ1-2; D not certain. V lost 7 bases and J lost 0, with 15 bases in between. Germline CDR1 reads MNHEY; CDR2 reads SVGAGI. This CDR3 has 15 amino acids.

The V and J genes are TRBV2 and TRBJ1-3, with a possible D match to TRBD1 (6 bases). Germline V gene sequence: CDR1 SNHLY, CDR2 FYNNEI. The CDR3 is 15 amino acids. V lost 5 bases and J lost 9, with 20 bases in between. CDR3 residues: CASSQNRVGGGTIYF. As DNA, the CDR3 is TGTGCCAGCAGTCAGAACAGGGTCGGAGGTGGCACCATATATTTT. The full variable domain, its missing parts supplied by reference TRBV2 and TRBJ1-3, is EPEVTQTPSHQVTQMGQEVILRCVPISNHLYFYWYRQILGQKVEFLVSFYNNEISEKSEIFDDQFSVERPDGSNFTLKIRSTKLEDSAMYFCASSQNRVGGGTIYFGEGSWLTVV.

The chain carries TRBV7-2 and TRBJ2-3; 7 nucleotides align to TRBD2. This CDR3 is 16 amino acids long. J gave up 0 bases and V 2 bases, and 5 bases lay outside the gene matches. CDR1 SGHTA and CDR2 FQGNSA come from the germline V gene. CDR3 protein: CASSLWGGASTDTQYF. For the CDR3, the DNA is TGTGCCAGCAGCTTATGGGGGGGTGCTAGCACAGATACGCAGTATTTT.

This chain uses TRBV5-1 with TRBJ1-1, with 10 bases identical to TRBD1. Per the germline V gene, CDR1 is SGHRS and CDR2 is YFSETQ. This CDR3 is 13 amino acids long. The junction had 8 bases not matched to a gene; V was cut back by 7 bases and J by 8 bases. The CDR3 here is CASVLQDRGEAFF. CDR3 DNA: TGCGCCAGCGTTTTGCAGGACAGGGGGGAAGCTTTCTTT.

This clone was observed a few times. This chain joins TRBV3-1 (or the pseudogene TRBV3-2) and TRBJ1-6, with TRBD1 matching 8 bases. Germline CDR1 LGHDT, CDR2 YNNKEL (reference sequence). This CDR3 is built from 14 residues. V shed 4 bases, J shed 10 bases, and the junction held 6 bases outside the gene matches. CDR3 in DNA: TGTGCCAGCAGCCTCGGACAGGGATGGTCACCCCTCCACTTT. It specifies CASSLGQGWSPLHF.

The chain uses TRBV4-2 and TRBJ2-7; 8 bases are shared with TRBD2. The CDR3 runs to 15 residues. Trimming took 5 bases from V and 0 from J; bases not matched to a gene: 6. Germline-derived CDR1 and CDR2 are LGHNA and YNFKEQ. CDR3 sequence: CASSFTSGTSYEQYF. CDR3 nucleotide sequence: TGTGCCAGCAGCTTTACTAGCGGAACCTCCTACGAGCAGTACTTC.

The rearrangement links TRBV5-1 to TRBJ2-1; D perhaps matches TRBD2 (5 bases). Looked up from germline, CDR1 is SGHRS and CDR2 is YFSETQ. CDR3 length equals 14 residues. Trimming took off 4 bases at V and 6 bases at J, with 14 bases between the two ends. CDR3 sequence: CASSIGLQVNEQFF. The CDR3 nucleotides read TGCGCCAGCAGCATTGGACTGCAAGTCAATGAGCAGTTCTTC. Supplemented by reference TRBV5-1 and TRBJ2-1, the full variable domain reads KAGVTQTPRYLIKTRGQQVTLSCSPISGHRSVSWYQQTPGQGLQFLFEYFSETQRNKGNFPGRFSGRQFSNSRSEMNVSTLELGDSALYLCASSIGLQVNEQFFGPGTRLTVL.

V is TRBV7-2 and J is TRBJ2-3; maybe TRBD2 (6 bases). The V end was cut by 4 bases, the J end by 2 bases, with 10 bases between. Germline loops: CDR1 SGHTA, CDR2 FQGNSA. The CDR3 runs 14 residues. CDR3 amino acids: CASSSRGVTDTQYF. For the CDR3, the DNA is TGTGCCAGCAGCTCACGCGGGGTCACAGATACGCAGTATTTT. The full variable domain, with the rest looked up from reference TRBV7-2 and TRBJ2-3, is GAGVSQSPSNKVTEKGKDVELRCDPISGHTALYWYRQSLGQGLEFLIYFQGNSAPDKSGLPSDRFSAERTGGSVSTLTIQRTQQEDSAVYLCASSSRGVTDTQYFGPGTRLTVL.

CDR3 sequence reads: CASSLGDKYEQYF. The CDR3 DNA is TGCGCCAGCAGCTTGGGAGACAAATACGAGCAGTACTTC. The chain links TRBV5-1 to TRBJ2-7; unclear D gene. Germline V gene data show CDR1 as SGHRS and CDR2 as YFSETQ. This CDR3 is built from 13 residues. Trimming left V 0 bases short and J 4 bases short, with 8 bases between.

The chain carries TRBV28 and TRBJ1-5, with a weak D call TRBD1 (5 bases). V shed 6 bases and J shed 6 bases, with 18 bases lying between them. The CDR3 extends over 15 amino acids. Germline V gene lookup returns CDR1 MDHEN and CDR2 SYDVKM. The CDR3, as DNA: TGTGCCAGCAGCCGGGGGGTGGGGGGATCTCAGCCCCAGCATTTT. Translation gives CASSRGVGGSQPQHF. The full variable domain, with the rest looked up from reference TRBV28 and TRBJ1-5, is DVKVTQSSRYLVKRTGEKVFLECVQDMDHENMFWYRQDPGLGLRLIYFSYDVKMKEKGDIPEGYSVSREKKERFSLILESASTNQTSMYLCASSRGVGGSQPQHFGDGTRLSIL.

The chain joins TRBV7-2 to TRBJ2-5, with a tentative D call TRBD2 (5 bases). V was trimmed by 4 bases and J by 2 bases, leaving 20 bases between them. This CDR3 region has 17 residues. The germline gives CDR1 SGHTA, CDR2 FQGNSA. CDR3 sequence (DNA): TGTGCCAGCAGCTCCGAAGGGCAAGGCACGGGGCAAGAGACCCAGTACTTC. Translated: CASSSEGQGTGQETQYF. Supplemented by reference TRBV7-2 and TRBJ2-5, the full variable domain reads GAGVSQSPSNKVTEKGKDVELRCDPISGHTALYWYRQSLGQGLEFLIYFQGNSAPDKSGLPSDRFSAERTGGSVSTLTIQRTQQEDSAVYLCASSSEGQGTGQETQYFGPGTRLLVL.